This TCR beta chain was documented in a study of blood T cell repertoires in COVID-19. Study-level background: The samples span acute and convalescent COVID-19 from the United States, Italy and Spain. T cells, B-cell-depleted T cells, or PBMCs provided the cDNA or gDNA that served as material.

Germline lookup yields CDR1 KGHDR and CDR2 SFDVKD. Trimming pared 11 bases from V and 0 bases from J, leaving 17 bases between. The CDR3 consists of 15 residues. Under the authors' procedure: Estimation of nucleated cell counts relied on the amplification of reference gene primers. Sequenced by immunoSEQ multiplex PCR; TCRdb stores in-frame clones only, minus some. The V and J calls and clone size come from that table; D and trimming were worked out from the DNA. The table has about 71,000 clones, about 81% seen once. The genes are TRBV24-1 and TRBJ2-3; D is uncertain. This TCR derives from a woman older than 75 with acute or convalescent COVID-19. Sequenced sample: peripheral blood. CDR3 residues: CAKRSYPVSTDTQYF. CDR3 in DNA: TGTGCCAAGCGCAGCTATCCGGTAAGCACAGATACGCAGTATTTT.